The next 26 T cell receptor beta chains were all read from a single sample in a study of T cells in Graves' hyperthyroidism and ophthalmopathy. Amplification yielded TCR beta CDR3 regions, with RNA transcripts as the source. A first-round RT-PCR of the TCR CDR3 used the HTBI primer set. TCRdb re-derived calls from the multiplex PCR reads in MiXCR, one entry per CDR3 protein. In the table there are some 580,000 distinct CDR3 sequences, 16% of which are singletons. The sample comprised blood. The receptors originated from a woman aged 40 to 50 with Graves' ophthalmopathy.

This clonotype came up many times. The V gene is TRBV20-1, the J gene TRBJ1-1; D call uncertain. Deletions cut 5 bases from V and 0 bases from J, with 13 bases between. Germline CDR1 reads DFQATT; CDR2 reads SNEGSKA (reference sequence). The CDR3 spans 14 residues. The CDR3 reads CSAVMGSMNTEAFF. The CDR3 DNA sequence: TGCAGTGCTGTTATGGGGTCCATGAACACTGAAGCTTTCTTT.

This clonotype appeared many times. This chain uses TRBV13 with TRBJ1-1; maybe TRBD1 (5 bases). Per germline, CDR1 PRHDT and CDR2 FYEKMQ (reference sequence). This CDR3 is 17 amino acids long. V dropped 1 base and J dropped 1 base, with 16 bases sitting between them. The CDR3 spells CASSLENWGRRNTEAFF. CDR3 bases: TGTGCCAGCAGCTTAGAAAATTGGGGACGGAGGAACACTGAAGCTTTCTTT.

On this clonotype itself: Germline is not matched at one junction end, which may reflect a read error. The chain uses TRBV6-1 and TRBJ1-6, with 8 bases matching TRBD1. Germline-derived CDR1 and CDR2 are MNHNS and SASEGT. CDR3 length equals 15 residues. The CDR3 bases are TGTGCCAGCCGTGAAGAACAGGGGGGTAATTCACCCCTCCACTTT. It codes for CASREEQGGNSPLHF.

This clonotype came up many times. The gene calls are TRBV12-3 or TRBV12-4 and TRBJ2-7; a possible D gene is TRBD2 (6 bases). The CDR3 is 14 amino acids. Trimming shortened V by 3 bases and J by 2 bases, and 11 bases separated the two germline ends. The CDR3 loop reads CASSFRREPYEQYF. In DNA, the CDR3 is TGTGCCAGCAGTTTCAGGAGGGAACCCTACGAGCAGTACTTC.

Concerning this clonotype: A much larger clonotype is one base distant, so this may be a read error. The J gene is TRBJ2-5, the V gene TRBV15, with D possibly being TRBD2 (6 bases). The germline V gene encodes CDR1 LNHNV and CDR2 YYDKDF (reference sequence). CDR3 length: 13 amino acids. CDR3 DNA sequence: TGTGCCGCCAGCGCGGGATACCAAGAGACCCAGTACTTC. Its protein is CAASAGYQETQYF.

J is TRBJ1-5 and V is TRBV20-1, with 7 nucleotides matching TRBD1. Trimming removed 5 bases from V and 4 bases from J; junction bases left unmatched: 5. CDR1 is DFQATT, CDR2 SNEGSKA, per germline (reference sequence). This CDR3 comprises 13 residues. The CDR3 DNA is TGCAGTGCTGCCGAGGACAGGAATCAGCCCCAGCATTTT. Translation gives CSAAEDRNQPQHF.

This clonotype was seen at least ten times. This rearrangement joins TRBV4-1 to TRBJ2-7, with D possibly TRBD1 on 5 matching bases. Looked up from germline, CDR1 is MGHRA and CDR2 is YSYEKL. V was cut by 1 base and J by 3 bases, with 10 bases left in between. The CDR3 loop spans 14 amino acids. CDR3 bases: TGCGCCAGCAGCCAAGTCGTGCAGGGCTACGAGCAGTACTTC. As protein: CASSQVVQGYEQYF.

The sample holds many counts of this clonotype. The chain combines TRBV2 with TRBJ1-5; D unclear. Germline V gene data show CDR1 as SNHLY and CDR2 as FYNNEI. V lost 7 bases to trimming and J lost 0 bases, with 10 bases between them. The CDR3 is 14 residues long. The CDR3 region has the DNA TGTGCCAGCAATGGCGGGTCTAGCAATCAGCCCCAGCATTTT. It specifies CASNGGSSNQPQHF.

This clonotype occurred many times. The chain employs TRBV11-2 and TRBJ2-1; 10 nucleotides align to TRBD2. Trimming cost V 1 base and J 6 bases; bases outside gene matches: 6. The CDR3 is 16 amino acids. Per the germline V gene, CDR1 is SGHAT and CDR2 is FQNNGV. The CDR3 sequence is CASSLARLAGANEQFF. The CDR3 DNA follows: TGTGCCAGCAGCTTAGCGCGGCTAGCGGGAGCCAATGAGCAGTTCTTC.

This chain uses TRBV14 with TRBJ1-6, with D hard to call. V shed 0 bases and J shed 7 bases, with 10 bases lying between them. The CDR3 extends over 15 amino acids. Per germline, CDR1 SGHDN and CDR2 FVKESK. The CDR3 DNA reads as TGTGCCAGCAGCCAAGAGGCAGCGGTAAATTCACCCCTCCACTTT. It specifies CASSQEAAVNSPLHF.

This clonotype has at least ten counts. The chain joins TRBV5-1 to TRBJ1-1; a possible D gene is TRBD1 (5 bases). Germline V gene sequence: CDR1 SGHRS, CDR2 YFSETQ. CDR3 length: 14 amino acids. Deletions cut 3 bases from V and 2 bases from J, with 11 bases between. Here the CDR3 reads CASSWDGENTEAFF. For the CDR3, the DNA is TGCGCCAGCAGCTGGGACGGAGAAAACACTGAAGCTTTCTTT.

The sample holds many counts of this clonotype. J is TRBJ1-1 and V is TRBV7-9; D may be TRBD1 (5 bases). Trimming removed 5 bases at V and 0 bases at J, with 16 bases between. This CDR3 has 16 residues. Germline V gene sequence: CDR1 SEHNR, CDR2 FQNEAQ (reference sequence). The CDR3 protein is CASSPSGLGMNTEAFF. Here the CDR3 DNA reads TGTGCCAGCAGCCCATCGGGACTAGGGATGAACACTGAAGCTTTCTTT.

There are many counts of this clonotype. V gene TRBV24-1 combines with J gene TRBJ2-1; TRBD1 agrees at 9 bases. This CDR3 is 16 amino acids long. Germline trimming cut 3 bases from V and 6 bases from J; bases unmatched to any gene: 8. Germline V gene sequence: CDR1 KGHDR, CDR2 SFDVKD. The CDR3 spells CATSDPQGASVNEQFF. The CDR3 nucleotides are TGTGCCACCAGTGATCCACAGGGGGCTTCGGTCAATGAGCAGTTCTTC.

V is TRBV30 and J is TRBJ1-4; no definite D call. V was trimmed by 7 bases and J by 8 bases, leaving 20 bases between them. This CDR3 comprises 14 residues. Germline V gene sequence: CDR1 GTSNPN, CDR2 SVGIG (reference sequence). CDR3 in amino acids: CASQAWARGEKLFF. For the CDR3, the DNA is TGTGCCTCGCAAGCATGGGCTCGTGGGGAAAAACTGTTTTTT.

CDR3 DNA: TGTGCCAGCAGTCGACTGAGAGGTTACTACGAGCAGTACTTC. It specifies CASSRLRGYYEQYF. The chain recombines TRBV2 with TRBJ2-7; D gene unclear. The CDR3 has 14 residues. CDR1 and CDR2 (germline): SNHLY, FYNNEI. V lost 5 bases and J 3 bases, leaving 14 bases between the germline ends.

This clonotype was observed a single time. CDR3 nucleotides: TGTGCCAGTAGTATAGGGACCGGAGGGACCGGGGAGCTGTTTTTT. The encoded protein is CASSIGTGGTGELFF. V gene TRBV19 combines with J gene TRBJ2-2; maybe TRBD2 (6 bases). From germline, CDR1 is LNHDA and CDR2 SQIVND (reference sequence). The V and J ends lost 1 base and 5 bases respectively, with 11 bases between them. The CDR3 is made up of 15 amino acids.

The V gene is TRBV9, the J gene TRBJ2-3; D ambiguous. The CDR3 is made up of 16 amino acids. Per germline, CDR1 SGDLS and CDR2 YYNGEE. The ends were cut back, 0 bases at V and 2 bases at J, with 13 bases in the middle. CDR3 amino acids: CASSVGGNPNTDTQYF. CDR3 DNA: TGTGCCAGCAGCGTAGGAGGCAACCCCAACACAGATACGCAGTATTTT.

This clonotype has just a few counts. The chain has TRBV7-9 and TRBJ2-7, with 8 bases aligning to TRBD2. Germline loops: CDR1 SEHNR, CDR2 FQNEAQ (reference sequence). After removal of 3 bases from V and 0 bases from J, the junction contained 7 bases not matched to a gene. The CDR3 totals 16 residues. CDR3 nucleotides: TGTGCCAGCAGCTTCCCACTAGCGGACCTCTCCTACGAGCAGTACTTC. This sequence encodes CASSFPLADLSYEQYF.

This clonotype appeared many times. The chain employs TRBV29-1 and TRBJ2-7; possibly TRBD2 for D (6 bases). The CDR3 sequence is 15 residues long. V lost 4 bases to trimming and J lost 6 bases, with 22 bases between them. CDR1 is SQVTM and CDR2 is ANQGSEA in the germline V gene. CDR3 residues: CSVVPASAVIGEQYF. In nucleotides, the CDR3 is TGCAGCGTTGTCCCTGCTAGCGCAGTAATCGGCGAGCAGTACTTC.

CDR3 protein: CASSQDALVFF. CDR3 DNA sequence: TGTGCCAGCAGCCAAGACGCCTTGGTGTTCTTC. This chain links TRBV3-1 with TRBJ2-1; no reliable D call. From germline, CDR1 is LGHDT and CDR2 YNNKEL (reference sequence). With 0 bases removed from V and 15 bases from J, the gap between germline ends came to 9 bases. The CDR3 sequence is 11 residues long.

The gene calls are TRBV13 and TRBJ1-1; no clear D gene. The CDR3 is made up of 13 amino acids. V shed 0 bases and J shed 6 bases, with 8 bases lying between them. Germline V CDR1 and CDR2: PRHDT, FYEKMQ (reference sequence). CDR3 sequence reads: CASSLGGFSEAFF. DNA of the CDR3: TGTGCCAGCAGCTTAGGCGGGTTTTCTGAAGCTTTCTTT.

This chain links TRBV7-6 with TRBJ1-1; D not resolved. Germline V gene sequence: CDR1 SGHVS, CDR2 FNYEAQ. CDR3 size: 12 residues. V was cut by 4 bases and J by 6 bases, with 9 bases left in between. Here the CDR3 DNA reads TGTGCCAGCAGCTCGGATTATTCTGAAGCTTTCTTT. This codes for CASSSDYSEAFF.

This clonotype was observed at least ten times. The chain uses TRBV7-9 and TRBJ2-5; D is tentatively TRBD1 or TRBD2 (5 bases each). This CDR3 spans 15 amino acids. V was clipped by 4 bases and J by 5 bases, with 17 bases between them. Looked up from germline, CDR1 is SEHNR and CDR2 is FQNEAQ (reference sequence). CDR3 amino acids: CASSSPGLEGETQYF. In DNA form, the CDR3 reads TGTGCCAGCAGCTCGCCGGGGCTCGAGGGGGAGACCCAGTACTTC. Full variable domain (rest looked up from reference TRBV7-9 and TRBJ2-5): DTGVSQNPRHKITKRGQNVTFRCDPISEHNRLYWYRQTLGQGPEFLTYFQNEAQLEKSRLLSDRFSAERPKGSFSTLEIQRTEQGDSAMYLCASSSPGLEGETQYFGPGTRLLVL.

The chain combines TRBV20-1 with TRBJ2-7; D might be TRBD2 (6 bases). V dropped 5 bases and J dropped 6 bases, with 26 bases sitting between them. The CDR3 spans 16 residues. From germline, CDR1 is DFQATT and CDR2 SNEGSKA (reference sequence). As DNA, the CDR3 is TGCAGTGCTCAAGGGGACTCCTCTCAACTAAGTGGCGAGCAGTACTTC. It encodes CSAQGDSSQLSGEQYF.

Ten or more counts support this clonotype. CDR3 DNA sequence: TGCAGCGTTGAAGGGAGCGGGACCCATGGAGATACGCAGTATTTT. Amino acid sequence: CSVEGSGTHGDTQYF. V usage is TRBV29-1 and J usage is TRBJ2-3; 7 bases are a match to TRBD2. This CDR3 is 15 amino acids long. Germline V gene lookup returns CDR1 SQVTM and CDR2 ANQGSEA. V lost 1 base and J lost 5; bases outside the gene matches: 9.

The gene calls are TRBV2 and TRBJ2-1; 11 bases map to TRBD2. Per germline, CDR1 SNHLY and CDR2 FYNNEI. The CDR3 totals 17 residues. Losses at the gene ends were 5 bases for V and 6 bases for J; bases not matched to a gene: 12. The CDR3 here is CASSYLSGRAGINEQFF. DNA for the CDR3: TGTGCCAGCAGTTACCTTAGCGGGAGGGCCGGAATCAATGAGCAGTTCTTC.